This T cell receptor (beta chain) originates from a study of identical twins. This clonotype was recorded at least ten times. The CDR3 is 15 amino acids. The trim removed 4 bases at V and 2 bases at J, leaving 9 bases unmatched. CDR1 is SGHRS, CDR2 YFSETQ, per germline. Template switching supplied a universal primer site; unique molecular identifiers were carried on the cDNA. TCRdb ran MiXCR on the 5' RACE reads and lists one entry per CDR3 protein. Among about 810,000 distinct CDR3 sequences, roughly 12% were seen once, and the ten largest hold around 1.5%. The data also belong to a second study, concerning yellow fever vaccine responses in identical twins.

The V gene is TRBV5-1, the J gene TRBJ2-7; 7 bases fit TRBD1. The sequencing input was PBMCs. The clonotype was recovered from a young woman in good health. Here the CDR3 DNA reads TGCGCCAGCAGCATGCTCGGGACAGCGACCTACGAGCAGTACTTC. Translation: CASSMLGTATYEQYF. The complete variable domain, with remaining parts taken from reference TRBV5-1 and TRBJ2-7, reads KAGVTQTPRYLIKTRGQQVTLSCSPISGHRSVSWYQQTPGQGLQFLFEYFSETQRNKGNFPGRFSGRQFSNSRSEMNVSTLELGDSALYLCASSMLGTATYEQYFGPGTRLTVT.